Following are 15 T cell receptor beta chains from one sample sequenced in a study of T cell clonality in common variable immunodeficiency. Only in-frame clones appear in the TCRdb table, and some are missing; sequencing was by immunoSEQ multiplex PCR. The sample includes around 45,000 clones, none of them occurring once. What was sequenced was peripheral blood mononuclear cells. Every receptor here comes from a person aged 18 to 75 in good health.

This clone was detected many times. The CDR3 spells CASSIGTGFKTNEKLFF. CDR3 DNA, as far as it was read: TGTGCCAGTAGTATTGGGACAGGGTTTAAAACTAATGAAAAA. J is TRBJ1-4 and V is TRBV19; 9 nucleotides match TRBD1. The read falls 3 residues short of the CDR3 end, and the missing part is taken from the germline J gene. Losses at the gene ends were 3 bases for V and 1 base for J; bases not matched to a gene: 6. CDR3 length equals 17 residues. Germline CDR1 is LNHDA and CDR2 is SQIVND (reference sequence).

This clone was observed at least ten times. The sequenced part of the CDR3 DNA is TGCGCCAGCAGCCCCCTGGCGGGGACAGGTCCCTACGAG. Translation gives CASSPLAGTGPYE. The full CDR3 sequence reads CASSPLAGTGPYEQYF. The chain carries TRBV4-1 and TRBJ2-7; TRBD1 aligns across 8 bases. The read stops 3 residues short of the end of the CDR3; the missing end is completed from the germline J gene. J was trimmed by 2 bases and V by 4 bases; bases with no gene match: 10. Per the germline V gene, CDR1 is MGHRA and CDR2 is YSYEKL. CDR3 length equals 16 residues.

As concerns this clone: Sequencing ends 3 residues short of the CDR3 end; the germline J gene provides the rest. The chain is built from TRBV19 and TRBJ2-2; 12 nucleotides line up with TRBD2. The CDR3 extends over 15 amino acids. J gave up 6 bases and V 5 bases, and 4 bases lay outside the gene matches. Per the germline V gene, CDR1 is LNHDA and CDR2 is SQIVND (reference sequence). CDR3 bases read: TGTGCCAGTAGTCTGACTAGCGGGAGCCCCGGGGAG. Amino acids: CASSLTSGSPGE. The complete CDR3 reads CASSLTSGSPGELFF.

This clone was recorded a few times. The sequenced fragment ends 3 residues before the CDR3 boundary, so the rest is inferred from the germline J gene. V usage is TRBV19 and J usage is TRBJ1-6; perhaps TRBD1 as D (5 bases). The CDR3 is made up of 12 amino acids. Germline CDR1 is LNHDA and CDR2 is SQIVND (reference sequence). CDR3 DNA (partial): TGTGCCAGTAGTCTAGGCAGGGAGGCC. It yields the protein CASSLGREA. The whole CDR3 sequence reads CASSLGREALHF.

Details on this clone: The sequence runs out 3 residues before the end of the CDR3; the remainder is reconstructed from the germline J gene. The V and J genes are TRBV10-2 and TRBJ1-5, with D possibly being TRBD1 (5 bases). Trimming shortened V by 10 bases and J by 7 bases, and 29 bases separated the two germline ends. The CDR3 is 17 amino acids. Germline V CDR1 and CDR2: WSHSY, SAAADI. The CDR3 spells CAITQVDNQGKRQPQHF. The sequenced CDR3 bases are TGCGCCATCACTCAAGTTGATAACCAGGGAAAGCGACAGCCC.

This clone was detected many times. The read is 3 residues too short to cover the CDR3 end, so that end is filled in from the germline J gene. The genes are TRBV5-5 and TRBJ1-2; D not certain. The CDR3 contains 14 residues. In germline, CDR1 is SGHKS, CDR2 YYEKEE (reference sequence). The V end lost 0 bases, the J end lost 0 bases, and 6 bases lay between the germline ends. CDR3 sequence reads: CASSLGATNYGYTF. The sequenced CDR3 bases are TGTGCCAGCAGCTTGGGGGCTACTAACTATGGC.

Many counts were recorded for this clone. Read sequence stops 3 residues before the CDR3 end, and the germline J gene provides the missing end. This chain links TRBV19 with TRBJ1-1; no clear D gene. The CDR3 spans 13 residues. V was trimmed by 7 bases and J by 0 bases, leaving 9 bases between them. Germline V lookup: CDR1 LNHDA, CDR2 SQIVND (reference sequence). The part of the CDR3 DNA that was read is TGTGCCAGTAAGGGTCCGATGAACACTGAA. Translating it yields CASKGPMNTE. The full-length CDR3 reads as CASKGPMNTEAFF.

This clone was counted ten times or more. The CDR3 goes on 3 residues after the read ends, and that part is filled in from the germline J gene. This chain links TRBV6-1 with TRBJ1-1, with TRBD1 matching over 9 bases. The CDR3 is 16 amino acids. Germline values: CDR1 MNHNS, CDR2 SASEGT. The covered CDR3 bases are TGTGCCAGCAGTGGGGGGACAGGGTTGCATCGAGGCGAA. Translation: CASSGGTGLHRGE. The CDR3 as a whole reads CASSGGTGLHRGEAFF.

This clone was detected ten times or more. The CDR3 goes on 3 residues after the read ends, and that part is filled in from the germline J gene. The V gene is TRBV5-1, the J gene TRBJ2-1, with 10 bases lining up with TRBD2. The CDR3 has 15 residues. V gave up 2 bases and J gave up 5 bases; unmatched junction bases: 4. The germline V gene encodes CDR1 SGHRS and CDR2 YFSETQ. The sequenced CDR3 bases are TGCGCCAGCAGCTTCACTAGCGGGGATCACAATGAG. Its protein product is CASSFTSGDHNE. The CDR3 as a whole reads CASSFTSGDHNEQFF.

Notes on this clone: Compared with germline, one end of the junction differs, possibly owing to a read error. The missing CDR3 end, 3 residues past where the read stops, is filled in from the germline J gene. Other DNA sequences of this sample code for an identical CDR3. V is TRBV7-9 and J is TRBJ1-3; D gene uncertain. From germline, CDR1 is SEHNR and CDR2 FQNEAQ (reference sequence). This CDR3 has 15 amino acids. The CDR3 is CSSSFSSFSGNTIYF. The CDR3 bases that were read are TGTTCCAGCAGCTTTTCTAGCTTCTCTGGAAACACA.

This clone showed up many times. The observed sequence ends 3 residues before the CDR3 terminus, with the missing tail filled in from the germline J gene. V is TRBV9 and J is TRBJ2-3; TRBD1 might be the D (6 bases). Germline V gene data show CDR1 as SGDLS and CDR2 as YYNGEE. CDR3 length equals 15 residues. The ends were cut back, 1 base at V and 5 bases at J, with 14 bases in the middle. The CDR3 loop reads CASSVPLVGGDTQYF. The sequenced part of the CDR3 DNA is TGTGCCAGCAGCGTACCACTAGTAGGGGGAGATACG.

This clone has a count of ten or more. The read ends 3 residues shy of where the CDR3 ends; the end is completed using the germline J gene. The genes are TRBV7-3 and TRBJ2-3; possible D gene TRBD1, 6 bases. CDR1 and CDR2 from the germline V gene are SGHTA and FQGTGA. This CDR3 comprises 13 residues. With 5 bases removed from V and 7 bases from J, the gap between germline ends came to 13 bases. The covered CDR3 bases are TGTGCCAGCAGCGCCTCTAGGGGGAATACG. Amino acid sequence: CASSASRGNT. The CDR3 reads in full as CASSASRGNTQYF.

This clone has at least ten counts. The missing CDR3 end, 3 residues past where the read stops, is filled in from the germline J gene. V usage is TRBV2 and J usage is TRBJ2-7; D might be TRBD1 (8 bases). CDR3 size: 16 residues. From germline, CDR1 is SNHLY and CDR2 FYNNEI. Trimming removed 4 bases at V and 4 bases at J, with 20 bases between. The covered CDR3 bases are TGTGCCAGCAGTGTTCGCTCTGGACAGGGACTATACGAG. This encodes CASSVRSGQGLYE. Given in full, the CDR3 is CASSVRSGQGLYEQYF.

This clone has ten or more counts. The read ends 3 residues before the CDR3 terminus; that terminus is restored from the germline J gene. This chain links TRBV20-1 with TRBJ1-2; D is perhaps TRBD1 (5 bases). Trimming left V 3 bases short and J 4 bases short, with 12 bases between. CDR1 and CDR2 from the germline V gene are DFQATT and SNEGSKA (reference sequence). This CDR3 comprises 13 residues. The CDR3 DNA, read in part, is TGCAGTGCTAGGATACAGACAGTCTATGGC. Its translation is CSARIQTVYG. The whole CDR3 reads CSARIQTVYGYTF.

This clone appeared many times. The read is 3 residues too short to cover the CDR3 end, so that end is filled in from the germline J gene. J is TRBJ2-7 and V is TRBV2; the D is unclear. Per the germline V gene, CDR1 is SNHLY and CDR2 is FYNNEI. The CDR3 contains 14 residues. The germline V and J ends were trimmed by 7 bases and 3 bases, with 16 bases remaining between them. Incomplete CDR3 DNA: TGTGCCAGCATCCGAGAACCGCCGGTCTACGAG. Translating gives CASIREPPVYE. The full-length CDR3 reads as CASIREPPVYEQYF. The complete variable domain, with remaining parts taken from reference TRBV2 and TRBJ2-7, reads EPEVTQTPSHQVTQMGQEVILRCVPISNHLYFYWYRQILGQKVEFLVSFYNNEISEKSEIFDDQFSVERPDGSNFTLKIRSTKLEDSAMYFCASIREPPVYEQYFGPGTRLTVT.